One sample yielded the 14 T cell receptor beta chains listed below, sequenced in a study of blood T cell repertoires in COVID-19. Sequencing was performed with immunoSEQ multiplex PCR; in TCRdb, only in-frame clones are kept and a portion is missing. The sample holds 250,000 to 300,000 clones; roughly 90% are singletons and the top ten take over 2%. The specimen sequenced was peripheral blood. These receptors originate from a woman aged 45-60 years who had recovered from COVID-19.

The CDR3 DNA follows: TGCAGCCTGCTGGGGGGAAGCTCCTACAATGAGCAGTTCTTC. Residues: CSLLGGSSYNEQFF. The rearrangement joins TRBV29-1 to TRBJ2-1, with D perhaps TRBD2 (6 bases). The CDR3 sequence is 14 residues long. V gave up 8 bases and J gave up 0 bases, with 14 bases separating them. Germline-derived CDR1 and CDR2 are SQVTM and ANQGSEA.

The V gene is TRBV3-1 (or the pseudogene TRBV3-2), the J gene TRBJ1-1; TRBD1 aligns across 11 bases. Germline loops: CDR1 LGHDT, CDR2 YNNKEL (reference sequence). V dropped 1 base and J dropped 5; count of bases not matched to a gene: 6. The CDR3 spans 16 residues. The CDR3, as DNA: TGTGCCAGCAGCCAAGGACCGGGACAGGGGGAGACTGAAGCTTTCTTT. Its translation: CASSQGPGQGETEAFF.

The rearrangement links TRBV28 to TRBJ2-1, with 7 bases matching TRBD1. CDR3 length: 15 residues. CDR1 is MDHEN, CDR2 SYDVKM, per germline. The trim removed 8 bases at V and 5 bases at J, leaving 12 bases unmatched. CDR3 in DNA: TGTGCCAGCTCCTTTGAACTGGACAGGCACAATGAGCAGTTCTTC. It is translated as CASSFELDRHNEQFF.

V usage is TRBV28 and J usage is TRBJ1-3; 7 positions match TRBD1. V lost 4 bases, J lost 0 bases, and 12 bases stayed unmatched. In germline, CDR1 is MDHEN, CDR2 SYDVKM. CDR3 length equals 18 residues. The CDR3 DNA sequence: TGTGCCAGCAGTTCTCCACGGGACAGAGGAAACTCTGGAAACACCATATATTTT. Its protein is CASSSPRDRGNSGNTIYF.

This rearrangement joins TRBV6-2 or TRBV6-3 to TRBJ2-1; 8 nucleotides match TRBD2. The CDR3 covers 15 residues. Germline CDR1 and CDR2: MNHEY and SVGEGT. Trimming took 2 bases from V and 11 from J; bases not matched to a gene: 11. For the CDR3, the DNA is TGTGCCAGCAGTTACGGGGTTGGGGGCGGGGGGCAGCAGTTCTTC. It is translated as CASSYGVGGGGQQFF.

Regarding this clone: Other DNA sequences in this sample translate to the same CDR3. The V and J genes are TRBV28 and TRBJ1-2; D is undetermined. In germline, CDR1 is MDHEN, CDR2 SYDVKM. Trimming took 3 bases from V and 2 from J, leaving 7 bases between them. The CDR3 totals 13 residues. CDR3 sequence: CASSFSGNYGYTF. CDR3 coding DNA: TGTGCCAGCAGTTTCTCCGGGAACTATGGCTACACCTTC.

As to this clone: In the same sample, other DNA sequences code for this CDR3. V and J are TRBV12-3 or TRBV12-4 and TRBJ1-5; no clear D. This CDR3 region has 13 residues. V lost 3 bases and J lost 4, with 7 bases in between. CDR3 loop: CASSLTGNQPQHF. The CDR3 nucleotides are TGTGCCAGCAGTTTGACGGGGAATCAGCCCCAGCATTTT.

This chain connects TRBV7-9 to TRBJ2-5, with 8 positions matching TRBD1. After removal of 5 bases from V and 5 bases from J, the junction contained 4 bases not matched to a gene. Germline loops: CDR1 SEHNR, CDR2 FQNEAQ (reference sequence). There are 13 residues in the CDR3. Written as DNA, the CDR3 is TGTGCCAGCAGCCTACAGGGGGAGGAGACCCAGTACTTC. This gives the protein CASSLQGEETQYF.

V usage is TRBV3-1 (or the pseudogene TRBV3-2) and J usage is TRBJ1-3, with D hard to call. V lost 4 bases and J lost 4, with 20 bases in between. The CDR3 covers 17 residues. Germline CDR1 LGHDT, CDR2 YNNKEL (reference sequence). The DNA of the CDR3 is TGTGCCAGCAGCCTAAGAGGCGGGTTTGGAGTCGGAAACACCATATATTTT. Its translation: CASSLRGGFGVGNTIYF.

The CDR3 here is CASSVTASQTPLHF. The CDR3 region has the DNA TGTGCCAGCAGCGTAACAGCAAGTCAGACACCCCTCCACTTT. The rearrangement links TRBV9 to TRBJ1-6, with D hard to call. The CDR3 length is 14 residues. V lost 1 base to trimming and J lost 11 bases, with 13 bases between them. Germline V gene data show CDR1 as SGDLS and CDR2 as YYNGEE.

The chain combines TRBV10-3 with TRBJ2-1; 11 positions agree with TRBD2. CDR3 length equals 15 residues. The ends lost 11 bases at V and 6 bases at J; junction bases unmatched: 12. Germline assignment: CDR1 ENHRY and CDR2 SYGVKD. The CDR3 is CASALSGGAPNEQFF. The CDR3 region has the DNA TGTGCCTCAGCGCTTAGCGGGGGGGCCCCCAATGAGCAGTTCTTC.

The CDR3 here is CASSLEQGNYEQYF. Here the CDR3 DNA reads TGTGCCAGCAGCCTAGAACAGGGGAACTACGAGCAGTACTTC. The chain combines TRBV6-5 with TRBJ2-7, with TRBD1 matching 7 bases. This CDR3 region has 14 residues. Trimming removed 6 bases from V and 3 bases from J; junction bases left unmatched: 8. CDR1 and CDR2 (germline): MNHEY, SVGAGI.

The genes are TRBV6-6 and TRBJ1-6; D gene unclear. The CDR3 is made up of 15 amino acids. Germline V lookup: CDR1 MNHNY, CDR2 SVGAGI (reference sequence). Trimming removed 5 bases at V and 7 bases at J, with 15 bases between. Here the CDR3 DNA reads TGTGCCAGCAGTCCACCGGACGGGAAAAATTCACCCCTCCACTTT. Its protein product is CASSPPDGKNSPLHF.

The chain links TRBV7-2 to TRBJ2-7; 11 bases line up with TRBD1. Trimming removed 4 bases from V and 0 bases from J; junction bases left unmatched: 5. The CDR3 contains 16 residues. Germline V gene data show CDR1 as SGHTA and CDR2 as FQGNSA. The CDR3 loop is CASSWSGTGGSYEQYF. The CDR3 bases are TGTGCCAGCAGCTGGAGCGGGACAGGGGGCTCCTACGAGCAGTACTTC.